The 3 T cell receptor beta chains in this list originate from one sample, sequenced in a study of cytomegalovirus exposure and HLA in healthy donors. Vbeta (60) and Jbeta (13) primers were used in the PCR. TCRdb keeps only in-frame clones here, not all; method: immunoSEQ multiplex PCR. Its clone listing holds around 70,000 clones. Sequences were obtained from PBMCs. These receptors all come from a boy aged 10-17 years in good health and CMV-seronegative.

The genes are TRBV6-5 and TRBJ1-2; D possibly corresponds to TRBD1 (6 bases). Germline V gives CDR1 MNHEY, CDR2 SVGAGI. V lost 6 bases and J lost 4, with 18 bases in between. This CDR3 is 15 amino acids long. Here the CDR3 reads CASSRLTQQGYGYTF. Here the CDR3 DNA reads TGTGCCAGCAGCCGCCTTACACAACAGGGCTATGGCTACACCTTC.

In nucleotides, the CDR3 is TGTGCCTGGGCCGTGGGGAGAGCTAGCGGGGGGATCGAGACCCAGTACTTC. Its protein product is CAWAVGRASGGIETQYF. This sequence joins TRBV30 and TRBJ2-5; 11 bases line up with TRBD2. Per the germline V gene, CDR1 is GTSNPN and CDR2 is SVGIG (reference sequence). Trimming cost V 5 bases and J 5 bases; bases outside gene matches: 16. This CDR3 has 17 residues.

The chain couples TRBV27 to TRBJ1-2; the match to TRBD1 covers 7 bases. The CDR3 spans 13 residues. CDR1 is MNHEY and CDR2 is SMNVEV in the germline V gene (reference sequence). The junction had 7 bases not matched to a gene; V was cut back by 6 bases and J by 6 bases. The CDR3 DNA sequence: TGTGCCAGCAGCGTCAGACAGGGCAATGGCTACACCTTC. The encoded protein is CASSVRQGNGYTF.